A single sample is the source of the 2 T cell receptor beta chains below, sequenced in a study of T cells in tuberculosis (dated by TCRdb to 2016 to 2019). The library came from the immunoSEQ multiplex PCR assay. The clones in this table, taken by TCRdb from immuneACCESS, are in-frame only. Not every clone is retained; where verified, under half of the shortfall comes from an unresolved V gene, and the cause of the rest is unknown. A total of around 45,000 clones appear in this sample, roughly 94% of them only once. The top ten clones comprise under 2% of the sample. Sequenced sample: PBMCs. These receptors all stem from a donor between 10 and 35 years old with latent tuberculosis or without tuberculosis infection. Some clones in this sample may be carry-over from other donors' samples.

This chain links TRBV11-3 with TRBJ2-7; TRBD1 is a possible D gene (5 bases). The ends were cut back, 5 bases at V and 3 bases at J, with 8 bases in the middle. The CDR3 has 12 residues. In germline, CDR1 is SGHNT, CDR2 YENEEA. CDR3 loop: CASSRDSYEQYF. The DNA for the CDR3 is TGTGCCAGCAGCAGAGACAGCTACGAGCAGTACTTC.

V gene TRBV4-3 combines with J gene TRBJ2-5, with TRBD2 as a possible D gene (6 bases). The V gene lost 4 bases and the J gene lost 1 base, with 19 bases spanning the gap. The CDR3 extends over 17 amino acids. Germline loops: CDR1 LGHNA, CDR2 YSLEER. The CDR3 region has the DNA TGCGCCAGCAGCCTCATCGGCCAGGAGGGAGGCCAAGAGACCCAGTACTTC. Translation: CASSLIGQEGGQETQYF.